This TCR beta chain was identified in a study of blood T cell repertoires in COVID-19 (dated by TCRdb to the early 2020s). Looking at the study overall: Collaborator samples came from the United States, Italy and Spain and covered acute and convalescent phases of COVID-19. Nearly every sample came with metadata listing a de-identified subject ID, COVID-19 status, age in years and sex. HLA class I and class II types, where available, came from metadata supplied by the sample provider rather than from assay-based typing. Samples came from the ongoing ImmuneRACE study (first 160 participants) plus 1,254 subjects from 6 global collaborators. The material from the prospective study consisted of cDNA or gDNA derived from T cells, B-cell-depleted T cells, or PBMCs. Subjects who had been exposed to COVID-19, were actively infected with it, or had recovered from it provided the deeply sampled blood TCRbeta repertoires that made up the dataset. A freely available public database, intended as a resource for researchers studying the immune response to SARS-CoV-2, is where the repertoires were released. The research as a whole found: Clinical and demographic metadata were provided uncurated, with the amount varying by source and participant.

TCRbeta CDR3 regions were amplified from genomic DNA by means of the immunoSEQ Assay, a bias-controlled multiplex PCR. Regarding the original processing steps: Nucleated cell counts per sample were estimated from amplification of reference gene primers within the assay. To quantify the absolute abundance of each unique TCRbeta CDR3 rearrangement, sequence reads were collapsed and filtered. For each sample, productive Simpson clonality was calculated as the square root of Simpson's diversity index across productive rearrangements. TCRdb retrieved this table from immuneACCESS and kept in-frame rearrangements only. Not all clones are present; in checked studies, unresolved V genes account for under half, and no reason is known for the remainder. The DNA gave D and trimming, while V, J and clone size come from that table. In all, the sample holds 150,000 to 200,000 clones, and roughly 79% of those were seen once. 20% to 25% of the sample is in the top ten clones.

V and J are truncated by 6 bases and 9 bases respectively, leaving an intervening sequence of 15 bases. Inclusive of the bounding cysteine and phenylalanine, the CDR3 is 13 residues long. Solely the CDR3 DNA is kept, with 39 bases framed from the first base. The germline V gene (reference sequence) supplies CDR1 SEHNR and CDR2 FQNEAQ. Only one count was recorded for this clone. Its antigen remains unidentified. The sample holds no much larger clone one base away, and base qualities are not on file. Each collaborating institution followed its own protocols to collect whole blood in K2EDTA tubes. For TCRbeta analysis, collaborator samples were shipped as frozen whole blood, as isolated PBMCs, or as DNA extracted from either sample type.

The specimen sequenced was peripheral blood. This TCR was recovered from a woman over 75 with acute or convalescent COVID-19. The rearranged segments are TRBV7-9 and TRBJ2-1; the D region possibly corresponds to TRBD2 (6 bases align). The sequence in DNA is TGTGCCAGCAGTATGACTAGTGGGGGTGAGCAGTTCTTC. This encodes CASSMTSGGEQFF.